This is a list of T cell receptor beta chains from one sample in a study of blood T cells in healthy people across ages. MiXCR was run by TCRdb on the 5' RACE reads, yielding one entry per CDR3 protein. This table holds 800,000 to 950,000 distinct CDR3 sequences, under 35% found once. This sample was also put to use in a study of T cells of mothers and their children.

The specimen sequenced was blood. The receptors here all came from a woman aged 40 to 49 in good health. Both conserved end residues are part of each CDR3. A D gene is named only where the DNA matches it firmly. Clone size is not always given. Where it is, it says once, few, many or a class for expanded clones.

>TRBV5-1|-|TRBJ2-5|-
CASSSSVKETQYF
TGCGCCAGCAGTTCAAGCGTCAAAGAGACCCAGTACTTC
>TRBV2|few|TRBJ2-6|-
CASSTSTGANVLTF
TGTGCCAGCAGTACTAGTACTGGGGCCAACGTCCTGACTTTC
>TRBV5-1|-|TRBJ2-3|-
CASSSGRTDTDTQYF
TGCGCCAGCAGCTCGGGACGGACAGACACAGATACGCAGTATTTT
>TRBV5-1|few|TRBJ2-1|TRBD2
CASSFRTSGGPRGYEQFF
TGCGCCAGCAGCTTCAGGACTAGCGGGGGACCTCGTGGCTATGAGCAGTTCTTC
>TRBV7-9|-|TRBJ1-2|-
CASSEGLAVRGYTF
TGTGCCAGCAGCGAAGGACTTGCGGTTAGAGGCTACACCTTC
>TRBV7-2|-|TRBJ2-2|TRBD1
CASSPGQGNQGGELFF
TGTGCCAGCAGCCCAGGACAGGGGAACCAAGGGGGGGAGCTGTTTTTT
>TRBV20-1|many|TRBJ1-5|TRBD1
CSARQGVSEPQHF
TGCAGTGCTAGACAGGGGGTCAGTGAGCCCCAGCATTTT
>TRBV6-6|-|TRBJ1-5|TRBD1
CASSYIGTGGQQPQHF
TGTGCCAGCAGTTACATCGGGACAGGGGGCCAACAGCCCCAGCATTTT
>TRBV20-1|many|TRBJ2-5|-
CSASRAQETQYF
TGCAGTGCTAGTCGGGCGCAAGAGACCCAGTACTTC
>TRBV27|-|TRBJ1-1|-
CASSTGLYTEAFF
TGTGCCAGCAGTACAGGGTTGTACACTGAAGCTTTCTTT
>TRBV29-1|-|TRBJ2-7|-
CSVEEYDEQYF
TGCAGCGTTGAAGAGTACGACGAGCAGTACTTC
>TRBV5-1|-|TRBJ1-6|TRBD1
CASSLTGGNNSPLHF
TGCGCCAGCAGCTTGACAGGGGGCAACAACTCACCCCTCCACTTT
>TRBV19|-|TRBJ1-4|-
CASSIGSAASTNEKLFF
TGTGCCAGTAGTATAGGTTCAGCAGCTTCAACTAATGAAAAACTGTTTTTT
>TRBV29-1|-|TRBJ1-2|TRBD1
CSAPQGALGYTF
TGCAGCGCCCCCCAGGGGGCGCTTGGCTACACCTTC
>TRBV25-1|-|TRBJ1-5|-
CARNGLNQPQHF
TGTGCCAGGAATGGATTGAATCAGCCCCAGCATTTT
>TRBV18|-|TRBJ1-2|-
CASSPSFGRTSWYGYTF
TGTGCCAGCTCACCTTCCTTTGGCAGGACCTCTTGGTATGGCTACACCTTC
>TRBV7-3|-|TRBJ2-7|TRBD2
CASSKEGGTSTYEQYF
TGTGCCAGCAGCAAGGAAGGGGGGACTAGCACCTACGAGCAGTACTTC
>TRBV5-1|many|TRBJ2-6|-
CASSLAQASSGANVLTF
TGCGCCAGCAGCTTGGCCCAGGCTAGCTCTGGGGCCAACGTCCTGACTTTC
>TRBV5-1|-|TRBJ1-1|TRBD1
CASSGVRDRGNTEAFF
TGCGCCAGCAGCGGCGTGAGGGACAGGGGGAACACTGAAGCTTTCTTT
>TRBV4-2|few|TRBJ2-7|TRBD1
CASSIPGQGLYEQYF
TGTGCCAGTAGTATTCCGGGACAGGGGCTCTACGAGCAGTACTTC
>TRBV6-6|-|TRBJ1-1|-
CASTMGRTEAFF
TGTGCCAGCACGATGGGGCGCACTGAAGCTTTCTTT
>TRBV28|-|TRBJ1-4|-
CASSSGAHNEKLFF
TGTGCCAGCAGTTCCGGGGCCCATAATGAAAAACTGTTTTTT
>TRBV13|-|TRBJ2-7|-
CASSLEAGISYEQYF
TGTGCCAGCAGCTTAGAAGCAGGAATAAGCTACGAGCAGTACTTC
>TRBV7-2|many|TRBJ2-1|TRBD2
CASSLAASGGYNEQFF
TGTGCCAGCAGCTTAGCGGCTAGCGGGGGGTACAATGAGCAGTTCTTC
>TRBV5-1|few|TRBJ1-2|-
CASREGNYQGSGYTF
TGCGCCAGCAGGGAGGGGAATTACCAAGGATCTGGCTACACCTTC
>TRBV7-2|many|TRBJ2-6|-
CASSLASFSGANVLTF
TGTGCCAGCAGCTTAGCCTCATTCTCTGGGGCCAACGTCCTGACTTTC
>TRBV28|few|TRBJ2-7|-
CASSPTGLTGEQYF
TGTGCCAGCAGTCCTACAGGGTTGACCGGCGAGCAGTACTTC
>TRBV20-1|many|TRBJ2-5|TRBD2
CSAPGLAGDQETQYF
TGCAGTGCCCCAGGGTTAGCGGGGGACCAAGAGACCCAGTACTTC
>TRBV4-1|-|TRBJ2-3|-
CASSQGRGPLGDTQYF
TGCGCCAGCAGCCAAGGGCGGGGGCCGTTGGGAGATACGCAGTATTTT
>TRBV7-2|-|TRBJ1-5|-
CASSPSSGAGGQPQHF
TGTGCCAGCAGCCCGTCCTCAGGGGCAGGTGGTCAGCCCCAGCATTTT
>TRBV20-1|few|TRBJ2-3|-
CSGRGADASTDTQYF
TGCAGTGGCCGCGGGGCGGACGCTAGCACAGATACGCAGTATTTT
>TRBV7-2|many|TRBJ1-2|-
CASSLNGGGSSSNYGYTF
TGTGCCAGCAGCTTAAACGGTGGCGGCAGTTCTTCTAACTATGGCTACACCTTC
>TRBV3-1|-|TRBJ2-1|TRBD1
CASSHRDRVNGNEQFF
TGTGCCAGCAGCCATAGGGACAGGGTGAACGGCAATGAGCAGTTCTTC
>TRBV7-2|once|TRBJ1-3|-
CASSPGLAGGNTIYF
TGTGCCAGCAGCCCCGGTTTGGCAGGTGGAAACACCATATATTTT
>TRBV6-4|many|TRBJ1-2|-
CASSDSIGSYTF
TGTGCCAGCAGTGACTCGATAGGGAGCTACACCTTC
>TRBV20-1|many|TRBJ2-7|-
CSAGDPRGVYEQYF
TGCAGTGCTGGTGACCCCAGGGGAGTTTACGAGCAGTACTTC
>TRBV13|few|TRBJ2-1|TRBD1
CASSLGTGETQFF
TGTGCCAGCAGCTTAGGGACAGGGGAGACCCAGTTCTTC
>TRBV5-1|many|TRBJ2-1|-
CASSLRDGTIRDNEQFF
TGCGCCAGCAGCTTGAGGGATGGGACAATCCGGGACAATGAGCAGTTCTTC
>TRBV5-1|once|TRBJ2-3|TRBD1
CASSYGTGGRTDTQYF
TGCGCCAGCAGCTATGGGACAGGAGGGCGCACAGATACGCAGTATTTT
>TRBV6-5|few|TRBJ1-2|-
CASSSAGLRAGYGYTF
TGTGCCAGCAGTTCCGCGGGACTCCGGGCGGGCTATGGCTACACCTTC
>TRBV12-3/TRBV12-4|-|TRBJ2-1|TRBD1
CASSPLHLTGVNEQFF
TGTGCCAGCAGTCCTCTTCATTTAACAGGGGTCAATGAGCAGTTCTTC
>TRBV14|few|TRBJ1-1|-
CASSQRDYEAFF
TGTGCCAGCAGCCAGAGGGACTATGAAGCTTTCTTT
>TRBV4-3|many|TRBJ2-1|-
CASSQDKGGHEQFF
TGCGCCAGCAGCCAAGACAAGGGGGGACATGAGCAGTTCTTC
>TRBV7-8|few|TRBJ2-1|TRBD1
CASSGQGEYNEQFF
TGTGCCAGCAGCGGACAGGGAGAATACAATGAGCAGTTCTTC
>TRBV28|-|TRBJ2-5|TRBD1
CASSLTGGRKTQYF
TGTGCCAGCAGTCTTACAGGGGGCCGAAAGACCCAGTACTTC
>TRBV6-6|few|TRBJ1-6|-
CATKQGQDSPLHF
TGTGCCACCAAACAGGGTCAGGATTCACCCCTCCACTTT
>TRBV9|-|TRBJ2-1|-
CASSVELYNEQFF
TGTGCCAGCAGCGTAGAACTATACAATGAGCAGTTCTTC
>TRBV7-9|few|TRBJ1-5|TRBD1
CASSADRVRNQPQHF
TGTGCCAGCAGCGCCGACAGGGTTCGCAATCAGCCCCAGCATTTT
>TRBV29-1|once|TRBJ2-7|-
CSVATAYEQYF
TGCAGCGTAGCCACAGCCTACGAGCAGTACTTC
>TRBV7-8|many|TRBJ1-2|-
CASSGPILQSRDGYTF
TGTGCCAGCAGCGGTCCCATTCTTCAATCCCGAGATGGCTACACCTTC
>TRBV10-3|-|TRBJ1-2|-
CAIRDVPNYGYTF
TGTGCCATCCGGGACGTCCCTAACTATGGCTACACCTTC
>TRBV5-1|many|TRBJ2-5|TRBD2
CASSSGTSGGETQYF
TGCGCCAGCAGCTCCGGGACTAGCGGGGGGGAGACCCAGTACTTC
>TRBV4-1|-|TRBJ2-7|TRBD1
CASSQTPGQGIEQYF
TGCGCCAGCAGCCAAACTCCGGGACAGGGTATCGAGCAGTACTTC
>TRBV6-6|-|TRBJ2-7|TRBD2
CISSYGLALAANYEQYF
TGTATCAGCAGTTACGGACTAGCCCTAGCGGCGAACTACGAGCAGTACTTC
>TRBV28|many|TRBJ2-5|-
CASSQRGGGQETQYF
TGTGCCAGCAGTCAAAGGGGAGGCGGGCAAGAGACCCAGTACTTC
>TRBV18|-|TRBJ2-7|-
CASSEPGAPPYEQYF
TGTGCCAGCTCCGAGCCGGGGGCCCCTCCCTACGAGCAGTACTTC